This T cell receptor beta chain was sequenced for a study of blood T cell repertoires in COVID-19. Study-wide background: Whether acute or convalescent, the COVID-19 samples came from the United States, Italy and Spain. From T cells, B-cell-depleted T cells, or PBMCs came the material, which was cDNA or gDNA.

Losses at the gene ends were 5 bases for V and 6 bases for J; bases not matched to a gene: 7. CDR3 length: 14 residues. Germline values: CDR1 MNHEY, CDR2 SVGAGI. As handled by the study authors: The assay estimated nucleated cells by amplifying reference gene primers. TCRdb's copy holds only in-frame clones and misses some; the assay was immunoSEQ multiplex PCR. From that table come the V and J calls and clone size; the DNA was used to work out D and trimming. The profile shows 95,000 to 120,000 clones, approximately 80% of them singletons. The sequenced sample consisted of peripheral blood. This sequence originates from a woman in her 70s with acute or convalescent COVID-19. The chain has TRBV6-5 and TRBJ2-1, with TRBD1 matching over 7 bases. The CDR3 protein is CASSPRQGRNEQFF. The CDR3 DNA follows: TGTGCCAGCAGTCCCCGACAGGGTCGCAATGAGCAGTTCTTC.